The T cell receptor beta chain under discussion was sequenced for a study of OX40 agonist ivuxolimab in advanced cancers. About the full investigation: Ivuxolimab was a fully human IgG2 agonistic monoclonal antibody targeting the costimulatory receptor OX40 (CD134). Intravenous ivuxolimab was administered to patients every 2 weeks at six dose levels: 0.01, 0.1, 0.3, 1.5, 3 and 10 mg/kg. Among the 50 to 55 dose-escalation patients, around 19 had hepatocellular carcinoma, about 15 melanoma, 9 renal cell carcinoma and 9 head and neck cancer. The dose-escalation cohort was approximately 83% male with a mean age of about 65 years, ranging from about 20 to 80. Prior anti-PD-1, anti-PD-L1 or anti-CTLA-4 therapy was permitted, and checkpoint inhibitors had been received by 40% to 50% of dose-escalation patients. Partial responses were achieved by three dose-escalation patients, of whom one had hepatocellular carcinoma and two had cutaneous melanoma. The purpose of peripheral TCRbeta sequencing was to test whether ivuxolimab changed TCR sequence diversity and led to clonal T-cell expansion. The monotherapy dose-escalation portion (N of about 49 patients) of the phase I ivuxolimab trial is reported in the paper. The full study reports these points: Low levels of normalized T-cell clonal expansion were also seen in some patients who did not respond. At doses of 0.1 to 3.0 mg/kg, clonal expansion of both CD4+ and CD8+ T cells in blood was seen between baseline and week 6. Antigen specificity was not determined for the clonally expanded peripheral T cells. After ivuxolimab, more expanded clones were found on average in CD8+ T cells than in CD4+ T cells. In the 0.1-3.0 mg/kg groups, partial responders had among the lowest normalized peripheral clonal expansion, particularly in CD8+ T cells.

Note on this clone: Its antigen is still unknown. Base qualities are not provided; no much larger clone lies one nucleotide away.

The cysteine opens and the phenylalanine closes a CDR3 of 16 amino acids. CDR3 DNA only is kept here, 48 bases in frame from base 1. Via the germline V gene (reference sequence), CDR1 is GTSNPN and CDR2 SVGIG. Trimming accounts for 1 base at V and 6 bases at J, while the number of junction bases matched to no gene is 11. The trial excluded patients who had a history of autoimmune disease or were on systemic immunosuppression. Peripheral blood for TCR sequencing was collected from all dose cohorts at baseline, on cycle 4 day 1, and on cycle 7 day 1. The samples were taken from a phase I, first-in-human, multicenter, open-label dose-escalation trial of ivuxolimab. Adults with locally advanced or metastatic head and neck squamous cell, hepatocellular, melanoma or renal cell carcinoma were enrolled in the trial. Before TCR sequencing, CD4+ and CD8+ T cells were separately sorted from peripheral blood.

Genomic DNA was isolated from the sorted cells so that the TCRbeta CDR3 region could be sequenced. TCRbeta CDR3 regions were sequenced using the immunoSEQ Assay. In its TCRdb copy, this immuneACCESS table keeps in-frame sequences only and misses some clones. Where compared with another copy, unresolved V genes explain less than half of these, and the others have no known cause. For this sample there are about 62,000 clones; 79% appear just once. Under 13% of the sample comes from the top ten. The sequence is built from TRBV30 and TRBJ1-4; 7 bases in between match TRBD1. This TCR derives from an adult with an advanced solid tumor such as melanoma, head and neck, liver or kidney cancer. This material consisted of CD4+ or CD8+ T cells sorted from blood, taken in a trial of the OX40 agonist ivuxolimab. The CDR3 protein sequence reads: CAWSAYSEGADEKLFF. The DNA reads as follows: TGTGCCTGGAGTGCATACTCAGAGGGGGCGGATGAAAAACTGTTTTTT.